The next 2 T cell receptor beta chains were all read from a single sample in a study of cytomegalovirus exposure and HLA in healthy donors. 60 Vbeta and 13 Jbeta primers were used in PCR. The table came from immunoSEQ multiplex PCR; TCRdb's copy has only in-frame clones and leaves some out. The data hold 150,000 to 200,000 clones, with 65% to 80% observed a single time. The sample taken for sequencing was PBMCs. These receptors all stem from a woman in her thirties in good health and CMV-seronegative.

The chain combines TRBV4-1 with TRBJ2-7, with 8 positions matching TRBD2. This CDR3 is built from 17 residues. In germline, CDR1 is MGHRA, CDR2 YSYEKL. V shed 0 bases, J shed 0 bases, and the junction held 7 bases outside the gene matches. DNA for the CDR3: TGCGCCAGCAGCCAAGATCCACCTAGCGGGTACTCCTACGAGCAGTACTTC. As protein: CASSQDPPSGYSYEQYF.

Concerning this clone: At one of its ends the junction is not consistent with the germline gene, which may arise from a read error. V and J are TRBV4-1 and TRBJ1-5; possible D gene TRBD1, 6 bases. The CDR3 has 16 residues. Per germline, CDR1 MGHRA and CDR2 YSYEKL. In nucleotides, the CDR3 is TGCGCCAGCAGCCAAGATGCAGGGGAATCATATCAGTCCCAGCATTTT. Protein: CASSQDAGESYQSQHF.